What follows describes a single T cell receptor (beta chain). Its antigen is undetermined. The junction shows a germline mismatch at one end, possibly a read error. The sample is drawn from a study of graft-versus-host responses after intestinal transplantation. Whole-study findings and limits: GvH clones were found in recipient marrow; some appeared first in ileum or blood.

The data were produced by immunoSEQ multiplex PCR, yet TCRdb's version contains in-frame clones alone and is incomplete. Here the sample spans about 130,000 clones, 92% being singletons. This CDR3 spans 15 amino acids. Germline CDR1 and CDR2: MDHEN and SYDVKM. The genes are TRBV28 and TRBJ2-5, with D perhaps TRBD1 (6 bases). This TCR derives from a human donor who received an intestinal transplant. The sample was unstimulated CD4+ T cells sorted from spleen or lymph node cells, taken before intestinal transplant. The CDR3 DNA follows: TGTGCCAGCAGTTTAGCGAGGGACAACCAAGAGATCCAGTACTTC. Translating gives CASSLARDNQEIQYF.